This T cell receptor (beta chain) appears in the sequencing data of a study of vaccination and CD4 T cells after COVID-19. Whole-study results and caveats: The rise in median SARS-CoV-2-reactive clonotypes, from around 21 to 38, was not significant.

The Oncomine TCR Beta short-read assay was what sequenced the DNA obtained from cultured CD4+ T cells. From the PCR reads, TCRdb called clonotypes with MiXCR, one entry per CDR3 protein. The table has several thousand distinct CDR3 sequences, around 25% seen once; the top ten hold more than 8%. The table lists this clonotype with a few counts. As yet, its antigen is unknown. Treatment denoted: approximately 9-day PBMC culture with coronavirus spike peptide pools or control peptides (ViraFEST assay). The CDR3 length is 15 residues. V dropped 0 bases and J dropped 2 bases, with 13 bases sitting between them. Per the germline V gene, CDR1 is DFQATT and CDR2 is SNEGSKA (reference sequence).

The chain employs TRBV20-1 and TRBJ2-5, with a tentative D call TRBD2 (6 bases). Sequencing was performed on CD4+ T cells from blood, cultured in vitro, taken after SARS-CoV-2 vaccination. The source is a human donor who had recovered from COVID-19. The CDR3 DNA reads TGCAGTGCTAGAGATTCGGGAGTTTGGCAAGAGACCCAGTACTTC. Translated, it gives CSARDSGVWQETQYF.